This TCR beta chain was recovered during a study of CD8 T cells in Susac syndrome (dated by TCRdb to between 2018 and 2021). Concerning the study at large: Of the Susac syndrome patients who were sequenced, under 10 were in clinical remission while six had clinically active disease. The study used repertoire sequencing to test whether antigen drove CD8+ T cell activation and differentiation in Susac syndrome. At blood withdrawal, Susac syndrome patients were either therapy-naive, taking corticosteroids (in some cases with IVIg as well), or taking IVIg alone.

As concerns this clonotype: The antigen it binds to is not known. No quality values exist for individual bases; no much larger clone is one base distant.

Peripheral blood CD8+ and CD4+ T cells from healthy donors, Susac syndrome patients and multiple sclerosis patients were profiled using high-throughput TCR beta sequencing. Susac syndrome patients met recently defined diagnostic criteria for definite or probable disease. CD8+ TEMRA cells were enriched by FACS, while bulk CD8+ and CD4+ T cells were purified by magnetic negative isolation. Blood was drawn into EDTA tubes, processed within 24 hours, and PBMCs were isolated by density gradient centrifugation. PBMCs intended for TCR sequencing were cryopreserved in liquid nitrogen and were subsequently thawed in a 37 degrees C water bath. The sorted or isolated CD4+, CD8+ and CD8+ TEMRA cells reached a purity of at least 90%. Points the paper makes about the study in general: In the CD4+ T cell repertoire of Susac syndrome patients, clonal expansion was not detected. The number of individuals in the TCR sequencing and HLA analysis was acknowledged as relatively small.

Via the germline V gene, CDR1 is MNHEY and CDR2 SVGEGT. The CDR3 spans 13 residues, from the cysteine through the phenylalanine. Here the CDR3 DNA is all that survives: 39 bases in frame from base 1. Trimming costs V 5 bases and J 6 bases, and their ends lie 14 bases apart. RNA was extracted using the RNeasy kit, and about 0.5 to 1 microgram was reverse transcribed with random hexamers. The immunoSEQ multiplex PCR assay, covering 54 Vbeta and 13 Jbeta segments, was used to amplify TCR beta CDR3 regions. PCR amplification bias was corrected using a synthetic template baseline for primer optimization and computational correction. As for the original processing: Reads were annotated to V, D and J genes according to IMGT and were analyzed with immunoSEQ Analyzer, with only productive sequences retained. Clonality was calculated as one minus the Shannon entropy normalized by log2 of the number of productive unique sequences. For each patient and control, public and private clones were evaluated among the 100 most prevalent clones. A clone was defined as Susac-specific if it was absent from the healthy and MS cohorts, from some 1,100 published viral clones and from other ImmuneACCESS disease sequences. Clones were called with MiXCR by TCRdb after fastp trimmed the public reads at Q25, and only in-frame beta chains were retained. Rows with a matching CDR3 protein are joined into one entry that keeps the most common DNA and genes. Here the V and J calls rest on TCRdb's processing, not on the authors' analysis. Recorded for this sample are 55,000 to 75,000 distinct CDR3 sequences; 85% to 95% of them occurred a single time. The ten most abundant clones make up over 0.12% of the sample.

Sequencing input: CD4+ T cells from PBMCs. This TCR came from a human donor with Susac syndrome. The V gene is TRBV6-2 or TRBV6-3 and the J gene is TRBJ2-7; the D gene cannot be named for sure. CDR3 sequence: CASSRRSASEQYF. The DNA is as follows: TGTGCCAGCAGTCGACGGTCAGCCAGCGAGCAGTACTTC.